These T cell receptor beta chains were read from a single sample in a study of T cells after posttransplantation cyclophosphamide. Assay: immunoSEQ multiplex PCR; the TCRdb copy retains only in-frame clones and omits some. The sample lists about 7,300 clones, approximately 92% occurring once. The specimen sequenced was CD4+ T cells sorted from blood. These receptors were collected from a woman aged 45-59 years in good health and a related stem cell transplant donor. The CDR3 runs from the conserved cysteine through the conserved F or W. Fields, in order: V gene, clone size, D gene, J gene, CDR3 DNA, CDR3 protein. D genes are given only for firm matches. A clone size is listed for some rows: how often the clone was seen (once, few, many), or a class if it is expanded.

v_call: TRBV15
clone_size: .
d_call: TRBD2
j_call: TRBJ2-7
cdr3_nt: TGTGCCACCAGCAGAGATCGGACTAGCGGGAGTCACGAGCAGTACTTC
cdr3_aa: CATSRDRTSGSHEQYF

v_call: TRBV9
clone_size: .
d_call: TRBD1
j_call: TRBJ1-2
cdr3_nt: TGTGCCAGCAGCCGGGGACAGGGGGCTAACTATGGCTACACCTTC
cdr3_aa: CASSRGQGANYGYTF

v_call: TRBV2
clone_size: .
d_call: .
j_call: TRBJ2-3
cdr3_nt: TGTGCCAGCAGTGTGAGTGGTACGCAGTATTTT
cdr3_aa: CASSVSGTQYF

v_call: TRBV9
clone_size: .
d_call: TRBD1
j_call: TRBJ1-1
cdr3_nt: TGTGCCAGCAGCGAACAGGGGGCTTTGAACACTGAAGCTTTCTTT
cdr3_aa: CASSEQGALNTEAFF

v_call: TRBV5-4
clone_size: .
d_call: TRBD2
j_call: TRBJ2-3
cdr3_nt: TGTGCCAGCAGCTTTGGACTAGAGGGAGATACGCAGTATTTT
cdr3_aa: CASSFGLEGDTQYF

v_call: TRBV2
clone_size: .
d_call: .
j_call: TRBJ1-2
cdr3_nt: TGTGCCAGCAGTGAAGCGCGAAGCAGGATAGGTAATGGCTACACCTTC
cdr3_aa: CASSEARSRIGNGYTF

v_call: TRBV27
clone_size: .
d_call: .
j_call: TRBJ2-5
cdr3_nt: TGTGCCAGCAGTTTATCGAACGGGCAGGAGGGGACCCAGTACTTC
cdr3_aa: CASSLSNGQEGTQYF

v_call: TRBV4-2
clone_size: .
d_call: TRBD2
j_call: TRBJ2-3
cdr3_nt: TGTGCCAGCAGCCAAGGGGGACTAGCGGGGGAGGCAGATACGCAGTATTTT
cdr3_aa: CASSQGGLAGEADTQYF

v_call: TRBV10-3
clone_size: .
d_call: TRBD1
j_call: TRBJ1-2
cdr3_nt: TGTGCCATCAGCCAACCCCCGGGACAGGCCAACTATGGCTACACCTTC
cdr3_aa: CAISQPPGQANYGYTF

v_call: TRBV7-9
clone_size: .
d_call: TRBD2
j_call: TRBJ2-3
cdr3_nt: TGTGCCAGCAGCTTAAGCCCCTCCCTAGCGGGGGGAACAGATACGCAGTATTTT
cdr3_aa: CASSLSPSLAGGTDTQYF

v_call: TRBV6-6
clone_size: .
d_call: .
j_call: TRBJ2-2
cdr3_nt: TGTGCCAGCCGATCCGAGGTCCTGTGGGAGCTGTTTTTT
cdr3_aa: CASRSEVLWELFF

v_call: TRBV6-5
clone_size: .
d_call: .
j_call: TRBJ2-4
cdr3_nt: TGTGCCAGCAGTCCCCCCGGCGGGGTAAACATTCAGTACTTC
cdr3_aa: CASSPPGGVNIQYF

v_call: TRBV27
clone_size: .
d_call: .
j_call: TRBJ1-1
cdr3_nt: TGTGCCAGCAGTTTCGCAGGGAACACTGAAGCTTTCTTT
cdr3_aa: CASSFAGNTEAFF

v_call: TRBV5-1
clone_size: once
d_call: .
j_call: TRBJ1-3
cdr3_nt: TGCGCCAGCAGCTTGGATGGCACCGCTGGAAACACCATATATTTT
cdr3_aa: CASSLDGTAGNTIYF

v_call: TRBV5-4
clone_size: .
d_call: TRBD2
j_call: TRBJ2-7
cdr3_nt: TGTGCCAGCAGCTCTAGCGGGAGGGCCTACGAGCAGTACTTC
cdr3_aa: CASSSSGRAYEQYF

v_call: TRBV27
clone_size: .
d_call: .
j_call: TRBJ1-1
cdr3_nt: TGTGCCAGCAGTACGACAGTGAACACTGAAGCTTTCTTT
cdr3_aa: CASSTTVNTEAFF

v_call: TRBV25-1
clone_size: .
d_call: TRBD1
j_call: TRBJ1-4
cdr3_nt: TGTGCCAGCACCCCTACCACAGGGGTTCGAGAAAAACTGTTTTTT
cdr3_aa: CASTPTTGVREKLFF

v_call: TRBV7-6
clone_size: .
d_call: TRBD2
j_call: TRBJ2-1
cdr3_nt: TGTGCCAGCAGCCCAGGGACTAGCGGGAGTACCAATGAGCAGTTCTTC
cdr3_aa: CASSPGTSGSTNEQFF

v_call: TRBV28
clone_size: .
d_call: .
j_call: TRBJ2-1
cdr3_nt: TGTGCCAGCAGCCAGAGGTACAATGAGCAGTTCTTC
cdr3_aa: CASSQRYNEQFF

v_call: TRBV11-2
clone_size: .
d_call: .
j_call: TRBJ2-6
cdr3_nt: TGTGCCAGCAGCTTAGGGCTCTCTGGGGCCAACGTCCTGACTTTC
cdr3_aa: CASSLGLSGANVLTF

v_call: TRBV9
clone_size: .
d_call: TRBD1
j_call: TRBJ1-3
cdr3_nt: TGTGCCAGCAGCGTAGACAGGGGCGAACTCTCTGGAAACACCATATATTTT
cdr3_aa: CASSVDRGELSGNTIYF

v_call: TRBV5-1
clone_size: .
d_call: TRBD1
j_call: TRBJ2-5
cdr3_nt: TGCGCCAGCAGCGGGGGACAGGGGATATCTCAATCGGAGACCCAGTACTTC
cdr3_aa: CASSGGQGISQSETQYF

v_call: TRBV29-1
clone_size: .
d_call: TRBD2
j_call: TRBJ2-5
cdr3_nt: TGCAGCGTTGAGGGACTAGCGGGAGGGCCGGGAGAGACCCAGTACTTC
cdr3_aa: CSVEGLAGGPGETQYF

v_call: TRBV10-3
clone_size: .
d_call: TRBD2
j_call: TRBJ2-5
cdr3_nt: TGTGCCATCGGGGACCGCGGGGGGATCCAAGAGACCCAGTACTTC
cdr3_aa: CAIGDRGGIQETQYF

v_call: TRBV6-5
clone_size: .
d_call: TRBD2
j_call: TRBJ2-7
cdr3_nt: TGTGCCAGCAGAAGCGGGACTAGCGGTAAGGAGCAGTACTTC
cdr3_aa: CASRSGTSGKEQYF

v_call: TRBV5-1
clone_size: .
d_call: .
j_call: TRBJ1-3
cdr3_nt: TGCGCCAGCAGCTTGGGGCGGGACGGCATCTCTGGAAACACCATATATTTT
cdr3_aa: CASSLGRDGISGNTIYF

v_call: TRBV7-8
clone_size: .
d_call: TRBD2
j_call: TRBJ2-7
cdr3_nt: TGTGCCAGCAGTCCGGGACTAGCGGGTCTTGGATCCTACGAGCAGTACTTC
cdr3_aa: CASSPGLAGLGSYEQYF

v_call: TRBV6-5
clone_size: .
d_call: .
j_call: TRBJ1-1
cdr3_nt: TGTGCCAGCAGTTTGGACAGCATGAACACTGAAGCTTTCTTT
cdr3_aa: CASSLDSMNTEAFF

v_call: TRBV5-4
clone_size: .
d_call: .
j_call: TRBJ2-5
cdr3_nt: TGTGCCAGCAGCTCAACTATGACTAACCAAGAGACCCAGTACTTC
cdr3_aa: CASSSTMTNQETQYF

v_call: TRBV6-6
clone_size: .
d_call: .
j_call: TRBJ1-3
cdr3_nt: TGTGCCAGCATTGATCGGGGGGCTGGAAACACCATATATTTT
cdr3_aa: CASIDRGAGNTIYF

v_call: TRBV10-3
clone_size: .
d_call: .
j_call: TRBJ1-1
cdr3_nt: TGTGCCATCACCAAGACAGGCGCTGGCACTGAAGCTTTCTTT
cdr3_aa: CAITKTGAGTEAFF

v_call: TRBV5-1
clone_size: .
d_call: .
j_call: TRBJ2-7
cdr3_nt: TGCGCCAGCAGCGTTCAGGGTTACGAGCAGTACTTC
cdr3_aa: CASSVQGYEQYF

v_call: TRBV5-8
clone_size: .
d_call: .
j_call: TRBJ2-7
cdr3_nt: TGTGCCAGCAGCTTGGTGGGGGGGGCCCTCGGGATTGAGCAGTACTTC
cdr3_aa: CASSLVGGALGIEQYF

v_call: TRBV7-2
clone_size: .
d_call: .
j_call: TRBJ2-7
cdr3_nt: TGTGCCAGCAGCTTAGATCGGAATAGCGCCTACGAGCAGTACTTC
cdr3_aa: CASSLDRNSAYEQYF

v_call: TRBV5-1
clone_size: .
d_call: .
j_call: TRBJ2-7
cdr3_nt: TGCGCCAGCAGCTTGGGCACCACTACCTACGAGCAGTACTTC
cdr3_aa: CASSLGTTTYEQYF

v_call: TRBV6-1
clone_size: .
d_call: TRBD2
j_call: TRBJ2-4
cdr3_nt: TGTGCCAGCAGTGAAGACGCGGGGGTAAACATTCAGTACTTC
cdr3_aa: CASSEDAGVNIQYF

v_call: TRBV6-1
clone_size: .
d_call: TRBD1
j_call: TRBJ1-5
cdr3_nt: TGTGCCAGCAGTGAGGGACAGGGCTTTCAAAATCAGCCCCAGCATTTT
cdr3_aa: CASSEGQGFQNQPQHF

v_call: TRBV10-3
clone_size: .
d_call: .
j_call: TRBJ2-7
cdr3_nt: TGTGCCATTTCTAGACAGAACCTCTACGAGCAGTACTTC
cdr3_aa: CAISRQNLYEQYF

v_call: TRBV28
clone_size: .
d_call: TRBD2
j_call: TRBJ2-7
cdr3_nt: TGTGCCAGCAGTTCCCCGGGACTAGCGGGAGGCTCCTACGAGCAGTACTTC
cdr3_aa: CASSSPGLAGGSYEQYF

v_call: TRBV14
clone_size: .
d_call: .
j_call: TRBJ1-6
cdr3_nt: TGTGCCAGCAGCCAAGTCTGGACACCAGCACCCCTCCACTTT
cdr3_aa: CASSQVWTPAPLHF

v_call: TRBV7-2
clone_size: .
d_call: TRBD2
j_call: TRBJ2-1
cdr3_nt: TGTGCCAGCAGCCCAGAAGGGACTAGCGGGGCCTATGAGCAGTTCTTC
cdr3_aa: CASSPEGTSGAYEQFF

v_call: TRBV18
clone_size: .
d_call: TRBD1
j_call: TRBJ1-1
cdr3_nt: TGTGCCAGCTCACCAAGGACAGGGGGCTGGAACACTGAAGCTTTCTTT
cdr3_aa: CASSPRTGGWNTEAFF

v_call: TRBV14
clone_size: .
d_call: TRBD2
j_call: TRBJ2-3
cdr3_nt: TGTGCCAGCAGCCAAGATCACGGGACTAGCTGGTATTTT
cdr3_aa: CASSQDHGTSWYF

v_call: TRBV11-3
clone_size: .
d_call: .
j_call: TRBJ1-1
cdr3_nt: TGTGCCAGCAGCCCCCCGGGGGGCTCGAACACTGAAGCTTTCTTT
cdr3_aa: CASSPPGGSNTEAFF

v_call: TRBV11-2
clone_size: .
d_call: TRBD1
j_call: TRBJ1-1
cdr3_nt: TGTGCCAGCAGCTTGCCGACAGGGTCCACTGAAGCTTTCTTT
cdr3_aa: CASSLPTGSTEAFF

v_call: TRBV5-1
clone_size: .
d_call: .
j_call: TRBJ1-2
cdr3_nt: TGCGCCAGCAGCTTGTCGGTATCGGGGAGGGATGGCTACACCTTC
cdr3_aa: CASSLSVSGRDGYTF

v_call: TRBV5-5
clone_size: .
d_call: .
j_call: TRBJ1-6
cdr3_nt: TGTGCCAGCAGCTTGGATCCAGTCTTTAATTCCCCCCTCCACTTT
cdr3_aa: CASSLDPVFNSPLHF

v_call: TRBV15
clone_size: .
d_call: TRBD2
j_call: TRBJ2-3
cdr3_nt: TGTGCCACCAGCTCGGGGACTAGCGATCCGCAGTATTTT
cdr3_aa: CATSSGTSDPQYF

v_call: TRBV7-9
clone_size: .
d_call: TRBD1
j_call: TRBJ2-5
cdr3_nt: TGTGCCAGCAGCTTAGATAGGTGGACAGGGGGCGGGAAGGAGCAGTACTTC
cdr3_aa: CASSLDRWTGGGKEQYF

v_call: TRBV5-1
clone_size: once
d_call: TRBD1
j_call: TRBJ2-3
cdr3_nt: TGCGCCAGCAGCTTGGCCTGGGACAGAGGAGATACGCAGTATTTT
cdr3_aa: CASSLAWDRGDTQYF

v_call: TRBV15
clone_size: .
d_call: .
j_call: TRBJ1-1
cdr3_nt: TGTGCCACCAGCAGAGACAGCGCTGAGAACACTGAAGCTTTCTTT
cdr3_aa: CATSRDSAENTEAFF

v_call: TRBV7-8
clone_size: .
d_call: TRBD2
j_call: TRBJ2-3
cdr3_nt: TGTGCCAGCAGCCGACTAGCGGGAGGGTCTAGCACAGATACGCAGTATTTT
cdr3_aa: CASSRLAGGSSTDTQYF

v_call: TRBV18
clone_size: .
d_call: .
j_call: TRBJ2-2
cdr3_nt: TGTGCCAGCTCACCCCCTGGGCGGAACACCGGGGAGCTGTTTTTT
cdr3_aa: CASSPPGRNTGELFF

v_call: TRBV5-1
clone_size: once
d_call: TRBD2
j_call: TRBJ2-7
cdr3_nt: TGCGCCAGCAGCTTGGGCGGGAGTGGGGTTTACGAGCAGTACTTC
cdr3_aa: CASSLGGSGVYEQYF

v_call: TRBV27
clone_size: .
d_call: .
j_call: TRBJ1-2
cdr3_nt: TGTGCCAGCAGTTTGGCCGGGGAGAATGGCTACACCTTC
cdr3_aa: CASSLAGENGYTF